Presented here are 22 T cell receptor beta chains from one specimen sequenced in a study of monozygotic twins with cystic fibrosis. Assay used: immunoSEQ multiplex PCR; TCRdb lists only in-frame clones, some missing. The sample contains 30,000 to 45,000 clones, over 75% of which appear only once. Sequenced sample: blood. The receptors were sampled from a girl aged 2 to 10 with cystic fibrosis.

This rearrangement joins TRBV5-1 to TRBJ2-1, with TRBD2 matching 9 bases. V dropped 0 bases and J dropped 4; count of bases not matched to a gene: 5. This CDR3 is 16 amino acids long. Germline V lookup: CDR1 SGHRS, CDR2 YFSETQ. The CDR3 spells CASSLEGGLAYNEQFF. In DNA, the CDR3 is TGCGCCAGCAGCTTGGAAGGGGGACTAGCTTACAATGAGCAGTTCTTC.

The chain combines TRBV6-1 with TRBJ1-2; no clear D. CDR3 length: 15 amino acids. Germline V gives CDR1 MNHNS, CDR2 SASEGT. The V end lost 2 bases, the J end lost 1 base, and 11 bases lay between the germline ends. The chain's CDR3 is CASSESALHNYGYTF. CDR3 DNA: TGTGCCAGCAGTGAATCTGCGCTGCATAACTATGGCTACACCTTC.

The genes are TRBV9 and TRBJ1-6; D is perhaps TRBD1 (6 bases). Germline-derived CDR1 and CDR2 are SGDLS and YYNGEE. The CDR3 is 14 residues long. Deletions cut 0 bases from V and 7 bases from J, with 8 bases between. The CDR3 coding sequence is TGTGCCAGCAGCGTAGGTGACAGGAATTCACCCCTCCACTTT. Protein sequence: CASSVGDRNSPLHF.

J is TRBJ2-7 and V is TRBV5-4; D gene uncertain. This CDR3 spans 13 amino acids. Germline V gives CDR1 SGHNT, CDR2 YYREEE (reference sequence). The V and J ends lost 1 base and 2 bases respectively, with 7 bases between them. The CDR3 region has the DNA TGTGCCAGCAGCTTGTCAGGAACCTACGAGCAGTACTTC. Amino acid sequence: CASSLSGTYEQYF.

The rearrangement uses TRBV4-1 and TRBJ1-2, with D possibly being TRBD1 (5 bases). V lost 1 base and J lost 4, with 13 bases in between. This CDR3 has 15 residues. Germline CDR1 reads MGHRA; CDR2 reads YSYEKL. Written as DNA, the CDR3 is TGCGCCAGCAGCCAAGTGGGGACGGCCTCCTATGGCTACACCTTC. Its protein product is CASSQVGTASYGYTF.

The chain is built from TRBV19 and TRBJ1-5, with D unclear. Per the germline V gene, CDR1 is LNHDA and CDR2 is SQIVND (reference sequence). Trimming took off 4 bases at V and 4 bases at J, with 5 bases between the two ends. This CDR3 is built from 12 residues. CDR3: CASSTRNQPQHF. In DNA form, the CDR3 reads TGTGCCAGTAGTACCCGAAATCAGCCCCAGCATTTT.

This sequence joins TRBV7-9 and TRBJ1-1; perhaps TRBD1 as D (5 bases). The CDR3 totals 13 residues. Germline V gene sequence: CDR1 SEHNR, CDR2 FQNEAQ (reference sequence). V gave up 2 bases and J gave up 5 bases, with 9 bases separating them. CDR3 region: CASSLKQETEAFF. In DNA, the CDR3 is TGTGCCAGCAGCTTAAAACAGGAGACTGAAGCTTTCTTT.

The genes are TRBV5-1 and TRBJ2-1; TRBD1 agrees at 7 bases. Germline CDR1 and CDR2: SGHRS and YFSETQ. This CDR3 comprises 14 residues. With 4 bases clipped from V and 7 bases from J, the junction kept 8 bases outside the gene matches. The CDR3 bases are TGCGCCAGCAGCATAGGGTCACAGGGGAATGAGCAGTTCTTC. Its translation: CASSIGSQGNEQFF.

The chain combines TRBV14 with TRBJ2-1; D tentatively reads TRBD1 or TRBD2 (5 bases each). The CDR3 loop spans 16 amino acids. Germline-derived CDR1 and CDR2 are SGHDN and FVKESK. V was trimmed by 1 base and J by 0 bases, leaving 10 bases between them. The CDR3 is CASSQVVGVSYNEQFF. The CDR3 DNA reads TGTGCCAGCAGCCAAGTCGTGGGGGTCTCCTACAATGAGCAGTTCTTC. The whole variable domain, remainder taken from reference TRBV14 and TRBJ2-1, is EAGVTQFPSHSVIEKGQTVTLRCDPISGHDNLYWYRRVMGKEIKFLLHFVKESKQDESGMPNNRFLAERTGGTYSTLKVQPAELEDSGVYFCASSQVVGVSYNEQFFGPGTRLTVL.

J is TRBJ2-7 and V is TRBV6-5; D might be TRBD2 (6 bases). Between the trimmed V and J ends, which lost 2 bases and 2 bases, there was a span of 13 bases. Looked up from germline, CDR1 is MNHEY and CDR2 is SVGAGI. This CDR3 spans 15 amino acids. The CDR3 nucleotides are TGTGCCAGCAGTTACGCCGGGACTTCCCCCTACGAGCAGTACTTC. Its protein product is CASSYAGTSPYEQYF.

The V call is TRBV5-4, the J call TRBJ1-3; no clear D gene. The CDR3 length is 17 residues. The germline V and J ends were trimmed by 4 bases and 0 bases, with 17 bases remaining between them. Germline V gene sequence: CDR1 SGHNT, CDR2 YYREEE (reference sequence). The CDR3 DNA reads TGTGCCAGCAGCAGGACCCGGACGGGGAGCTCTGGAAACACCATATATTTT. Encoded protein: CASSRTRTGSSGNTIYF.

The chain recombines TRBV6-1 with TRBJ2-7; 11 bases map to TRBD2. The CDR3 is 15 amino acids. Germline V lookup: CDR1 MNHNS, CDR2 SASEGT. V was pared by 2 bases and J by 3 bases, with 3 bases of the junction left unmatched. In DNA form, the CDR3 reads TGTGCCAGCAGTGAAACTAGCGGGGGTCTCTACGAGCAGTACTTC. It translates to CASSETSGGLYEQYF.

V gene TRBV9 combines with J gene TRBJ1-1; 10 bases match TRBD1. Germline V gene lookup returns CDR1 SGDLS and CDR2 YYNGEE. The trim removed 1 base at V and 4 bases at J, leaving 16 bases unmatched. CDR3 size: 19 residues. The CDR3 region has the DNA TGTGCCAGCAGCGTACCCAAAACCGGGACAGGGGTGATGGGCACTGAAGCTTTCTTT. Translation: CASSVPKTGTGVMGTEAFF.

The J gene is TRBJ1-2, the V gene TRBV9; D is possibly TRBD1 (5 bases). The CDR3 is made up of 15 amino acids. The germline V gene has CDR1 SGDLS and CDR2 YYNGEE. V dropped 0 bases and J dropped 4 bases, with 13 bases sitting between them. This chain's CDR3 is CASSVAGEGGYGYTF. In nucleotides, the CDR3 is TGTGCCAGCAGCGTAGCGGGGGAGGGAGGCTATGGCTACACCTTC.

The chain employs TRBV9 and TRBJ1-3, with D unresolved. V dropped 4 bases and J dropped 4 bases, with 9 bases sitting between them. Germline V gene data show CDR1 as SGDLS and CDR2 as YYNGEE. The CDR3 runs 13 residues. For the CDR3, the DNA is TGTGCCAGCAGCCTCTCCCCAGGAAACACCATATATTTT. Encoded protein: CASSLSPGNTIYF.

This chain uses TRBV19 with TRBJ2-1; the match to TRBD2 covers 11 bases. Germline loops: CDR1 LNHDA, CDR2 SQIVND (reference sequence). After removal of 4 bases from V and 3 bases from J, the junction contained 5 bases not matched to a gene. The CDR3 has 16 amino acids. The CDR3 nucleotides read TGTGCCAGTAGTAGCTCTAGCGGGGGGAACTACAATGAGCAGTTCTTC. It is translated as CASSSSSGGNYNEQFF.

The rearrangement uses TRBV5-1 and TRBJ2-7; D is perhaps TRBD2 (7 bases). The CDR3 is made up of 16 amino acids. The V gene lost 2 bases and the J gene lost 3 bases, with 18 bases spanning the gap. Per germline, CDR1 SGHRS and CDR2 YFSETQ. This CDR3 reads CASSFVSAGAFYEQYF. The CDR3 coding sequence is TGCGCCAGCAGCTTTGTTTCGGCGGGGGCCTTCTACGAGCAGTACTTC. Full variable domain (outside the CDR3, taken from reference TRBV5-1 and TRBJ2-7): KAGVTQTPRYLIKTRGQQVTLSCSPISGHRSVSWYQQTPGQGLQFLFEYFSETQRNKGNFPGRFSGRQFSNSRSEMNVSTLELGDSALYLCASSFVSAGAFYEQYFGPGTRLTVT.

The chain uses TRBV7-8 and TRBJ2-7; 15 nucleotides agree with TRBD2. The J segment lost 0 bases and the V segment lost 4 bases, leaving 4 bases of the junction unmatched. Germline CDR1 is SGHVS and CDR2 is FQNEAQ. The CDR3 totals 17 residues. The CDR3 here is CASSWTSGGASSYEQYF. In nucleotides, the CDR3 is TGTGCCAGCAGCTGGACTAGCGGGGGGGCGAGCTCCTACGAGCAGTACTTC.

The chain uses TRBV6-1 and TRBJ1-6; D not resolved. The germline V gene encodes CDR1 MNHNS and CDR2 SASEGT. This CDR3 spans 13 amino acids. The germline V and J ends were trimmed by 7 bases and 10 bases, with 14 bases remaining between them. The CDR3 bases are TGTGCCAGCATGTTTGACATAACCTCACCCCTCCACTTT. The encoded protein is CASMFDITSPLHF.

The chain links TRBV5-5 to TRBJ1-6; the D gene is possibly TRBD1 (6 bases). The V and J ends lost 4 bases and 5 bases respectively, with 10 bases between them. This CDR3 comprises 14 residues. Germline V lookup: CDR1 SGHKS, CDR2 YYEKEE (reference sequence). CDR3 loop: CASSRQVNNSPLHF. The CDR3 DNA reads TGTGCCAGCAGCCGACAGGTTAATAATTCACCCCTCCACTTT.

V is TRBV5-1 and J is TRBJ1-6; possibly TRBD1 for D (5 bases). The CDR3 is 14 amino acids. CDR1 SGHRS and CDR2 YFSETQ come from the germline V gene. The V gene lost 1 base and the J gene lost 7 bases, with 9 bases spanning the gap. DNA of the CDR3: TGCGCCAGCAGCTTGACAGGAGGAAATTCACCCCTCCACTTT. Its translation is CASSLTGGNSPLHF.

The chain couples TRBV7-2 to TRBJ2-7; D is ambiguous. The V gene's germline CDR1 is SGHTA and CDR2 FQGNSA. Trimming removed 3 bases at V and 3 bases at J, with 9 bases between. The CDR3 has 13 residues. In DNA form, the CDR3 reads TGTGCCAGCAGCTTTCGTAACAGCTACGAGCAGTACTTC. Translated, it gives CASSFRNSYEQYF.